The 21 T cell receptor beta chains in this list originate from one sample, sequenced in a study of T-cell reconstitution after alpha-beta-depleted transplantation in children. As it was prepared, the TCRbeta library received unique molecular identifiers. Using its own MiXCR run on the PCR reads, TCRdb lists one record per CDR3 protein. The sample records over 150,000 distinct CDR3 sequences, roughly 10% being singletons. The specimen comprised PBMCs, sampled before TCRalphabeta/CD19-depleted stem cell transplant. The source is a boy under 10 years old with acute myeloid leukemia, due to receive a stem cell transplant.

The chain has TRBV20-1 and TRBJ2-7, with 10 bases identical to TRBD1. The CDR3 contains 15 residues. Germline V CDR1 and CDR2: DFQATT, SNEGSKA (reference sequence). The ends lost 0 bases at V and 3 bases at J; junction bases unmatched: 5. The CDR3 region is CSAREETGGNYEQYF. In nucleotides, the CDR3 is TGCAGTGCTAGAGAGGAGACAGGGGGCAACTACGAGCAGTACTTC.

V usage is TRBV20-1 and J usage is TRBJ2-3; possibly TRBD1 or TRBD2 for D (6 bases each). The CDR3 has 14 amino acids. V was pared by 5 bases and J by 9 bases, with 21 bases between. CDR1 and CDR2 from the germline V gene are DFQATT and SNEGSKA (reference sequence). CDR3 nucleotide sequence: TGCAGTGCTCGGCCGGGGGCCGGCATAGACACGCAGTATTTT. Encoded protein: CSARPGAGIDTQYF.

In this sample, this clonotype turned up many times. V is TRBV20-1 and J is TRBJ2-1, with 7 bases identical to TRBD2. CDR1 is DFQATT and CDR2 is SNEGSKA in the germline V gene (reference sequence). The length of the CDR3 is 17 residues. Losses at the gene ends were 6 bases for V and 1 base for J; bases not matched to a gene: 15. CDR3 coding DNA: TGCAGTGCGTACGATGGGAGGGCCCTCGCGTCCTACAATGAGCAGTTCTTC. Its translation is CSAYDGRALASYNEQFF.

This clonotype was recorded many times. This rearrangement joins TRBV4-1 to TRBJ2-3, with 8 bases that match TRBD2. Germline CDR1 MGHRA, CDR2 YSYEKL. The CDR3 totals 15 residues. The V and J ends lost 3 bases and 1 base, in that order; junction bases with no gene match: 3. The chain's CDR3 is CASSQETSGTDTQYF. For the CDR3, the DNA is TGCGCCAGCAGCCAGGAGACTAGCGGCACAGATACGCAGTATTTT.

This clonotype was counted at least ten times. Its ends do not fully match the called genes, so a read error is possible. The V call is TRBV12-3 or TRBV12-4, the J call TRBJ1-5; D call uncertain. The CDR3 covers 14 residues. CDR3 sequence reads: CASTPTGSNHPQHF. The CDR3 DNA reads as TGTGCCAGCACCCCGACGGGAAGCAATCACCCCCAGCATTTT.

This clonotype was observed at least ten times. The gene calls are TRBV6-5 and TRBJ1-1; D not resolved. The V end was cut by 4 bases, the J end by 7 bases, with 7 bases between. Germline V gene lookup returns CDR1 MNHEY and CDR2 SVGAGI. The CDR3 is 11 residues long. The CDR3, as DNA: TGTGCCAGCAGTTCCTCATATGAAGCTTTCTTT. Translating it yields CASSSSYEAFF.

This clonotype was seen repeatedly, ten times or more. This chain uses TRBV2 with TRBJ2-7; no definite D call. The CDR3 covers 13 residues. Germline lookup yields CDR1 SNHLY and CDR2 FYNNEI. The V and J ends lost 7 bases and 4 bases respectively, with 14 bases between them. In DNA form, the CDR3 reads TGTGCCAGCACGCGAAACGGGCGTTACGAGCAGTACTTC. Protein: CASTRNGRYEQYF.

This clonotype was seen ten or more times. The V gene is TRBV6-1, the J gene TRBJ1-1; 10 positions match TRBD1. This CDR3 has 15 amino acids. The germline V gene encodes CDR1 MNHNS and CDR2 SASEGT. The V gene end was trimmed by 5 bases and the J gene end by 4 bases; junction bases not matched to a gene: 7. The CDR3 region is CASSTGQGYGTEAFF. CDR3 nucleotide sequence: TGTGCCAGCAGTACGGGACAGGGGTATGGCACTGAAGCTTTCTTT.

This clonotype was seen at least ten times. The gene calls are TRBV28 and TRBJ2-7; maybe TRBD2 (5 bases). The CDR3 covers 13 residues. The V end was cut by 4 bases, the J end by 1 base, with 8 bases between. In germline, CDR1 is MDHEN, CDR2 SYDVKM. The CDR3 DNA follows: TGTGCCAGCAGTTCACTAGTGTCCTACGAGCAGTACTTC. It translates to CASSSLVSYEQYF.

This clonotype appeared many times. The CDR3 loop is CASSFRFSYEQYF. The CDR3 bases are TGTGCCAGCAGTTTCAGGTTCTCCTACGAGCAGTACTTC. The V gene is TRBV27, the J gene TRBJ2-7; D is unresolved. The V end was cut by 3 bases, the J end by 0 bases, with 6 bases between. Germline CDR1 and CDR2: MNHEY and SMNVEV (reference sequence). The CDR3 sequence is 13 residues long.

In its sample, this clonotype was seen many times. The genes are TRBV12-3 or TRBV12-4 and TRBJ2-3; D not resolved. This CDR3 comprises 12 residues. The V end was cut by 5 bases, the J end by 5 bases, with 8 bases between. The CDR3 nucleotides are TGTGCCAGCAGTCAGAGACGAGATACGCAGTATTTT. Protein product: CASSQRRDTQYF.

This clonotype has only a few counts. The chain carries TRBV19 and TRBJ2-3, with 8 bases identical to TRBD2. Losses at the gene ends were 7 bases for V and 0 bases for J; bases not matched to a gene: 12. Germline CDR1 is LNHDA and CDR2 is SQIVND (reference sequence). The CDR3 sequence is 17 residues long. DNA for the CDR3: TGTGCCAGTACCAACCCCCTGGCTAGCGGGAGCACAGATACGCAGTATTTT. Translated, it gives CASTNPLASGSTDTQYF.

This clonotype was observed at least ten times. V usage is TRBV4-1 and J usage is TRBJ2-7; 11 bases line up with TRBD2. CDR3 length equals 18 residues. Germline V gene sequence: CDR1 MGHRA, CDR2 YSYEKL. Unmatched junction bases numbered 13, after V lost 0 bases and J lost 6 bases. CDR3 sequence reads: CASSQDRGSSGRAGEQYF. The CDR3 DNA sequence: TGCGCCAGCAGCCAAGATAGGGGGAGTAGCGGGAGGGCCGGCGAGCAGTACTTC.

The chain has TRBV10-2 and TRBJ2-1; D not resolved. V was clipped by 8 bases and J by 8 bases, with 7 bases between them. Germline loops: CDR1 WSHSY, CDR2 SAAADI. The CDR3 runs 10 residues. The CDR3 region is CASYEYEQFF. The CDR3 DNA reads TGCGCCAGCTACGAGTATGAGCAGTTCTTC.

A few counts support this clonotype. The chain couples TRBV25-1 to TRBJ2-1; 8 bases are a match to TRBD2. Germline trimming cut 4 bases from V and 5 bases from J; bases unmatched to any gene: 10. CDR3 size: 16 residues. CDR1 is MGHDK, CDR2 SYGVNS, per germline. CDR3: CASSGTWTSSDNEQFF. CDR3 nucleotides: TGTGCCAGCAGTGGAACGTGGACTAGCTCGGACAATGAGCAGTTCTTC. Full variable domain (outside the CDR3, taken from reference TRBV25-1 and TRBJ2-1): EADIYQTPRYLVIGTGKKITLECSQTMGHDKMYWYQQDPGMELHLIHYSYGVNSTEKGDLSSESTVSRIRTEHFPLTLESARPSHTSQYLCASSGTWTSSDNEQFFGPGTRLTVL.

This clonotype was detected ten times or more. The chain has TRBV11-2 and TRBJ2-1; D unclear. The V end was cut by 5 bases, the J end by 9 bases, with 8 bases between. Germline V gene lookup returns CDR1 SGHAT and CDR2 FQNNGV. The CDR3 totals 11 residues. The CDR3 sequence is CASSRRGEQFF. The CDR3 DNA is TGTGCCAGCAGCAGACGAGGTGAGCAGTTCTTC. The variable domain in full, completed from reference TRBV11-2 and TRBJ2-1, reads EAGVAQSPRYKIIEKRQSVAFWCNPISGHATLYWYQQILGQGPKLLIQFQNNGVVDDSQLPKDRFSAERLKGVDSTLKIQPAKLEDSAVYLCASSRRGEQFFGPGTRLTVL.

The sample holds many counts of this clonotype. The CDR3 spells CASKLGLGILNYGYTF. CDR3 nucleotides: TGCGCCAGCAAATTGGGCTTGGGGATACTCAACTATGGCTACACCTTC. This chain connects TRBV5-1 to TRBJ1-2; D gene ambiguous. V was shortened by 6 bases and J by 2 bases, with 20 bases between the two germline ends. Germline V gene lookup returns CDR1 SGHRS and CDR2 YFSETQ. The CDR3 runs 16 residues.

The sample holds many counts of this clonotype. The chain employs TRBV12-3 or TRBV12-4 and TRBJ2-3, with 9 positions matching TRBD2. The CDR3 has 13 amino acids. The J segment lost 5 bases and the V segment lost 11 bases, leaving 8 bases of the junction unmatched. CDR3 region: CADKASGEDTQYF. CDR3 in DNA: TGTGCCGACAAGGCTAGCGGGGAAGATACGCAGTATTTT.

In its sample, this clonotype was seen many times. The chain has TRBV7-9 and TRBJ2-1, with a tentative D call TRBD2 (6 bases). V gave up 1 base and J gave up 4 bases, with 11 bases separating them. The CDR3 runs to 15 residues. From germline, CDR1 is SEHNR and CDR2 FQNEAQ (reference sequence). The CDR3 DNA sequence: TGTGCCAGCAGCTTAGAGGCGGGACCGTACAATGAGCAGTTCTTC. Its translation is CASSLEAGPYNEQFF.

This clonotype was seen many times. An end of the junction does not agree with germline; a read error may underlie this. The chain carries TRBV11-2 and TRBJ2-3, with 15 bases identical to TRBD2. The CDR3 extends over 16 amino acids. The germline CDR1 and CDR2 sequences are SGHAT and FQNNGV. CDR3 amino acids: CASRGLAGGPYHAQCF. The DNA for the CDR3 is TGTGCCAGCAGGGGACTAGCGGGGGGACCGTATCATGCGCAGTGTTTT. The entire variable domain, with the rest obtained from reference TRBV11-2 and TRBJ2-3, is as follows: EAGVAQSPRYKIIEKRQSVAFWCNPISGHATLYWYQQILGQGPKLLIQFQNNGVVDDSQLPKDRFSAERLKGVDSTLKIQPAKLEDSAVYLCASRGLAGGPYHAQCFGPGTRLTVL.

Regarding this clonotype: A read error is possible here, since a much larger clone lies one base away. The chain joins TRBV20-1 to TRBJ1-2; 7 nucleotides agree with TRBD1. Germline values: CDR1 DFQATT, CDR2 SNEGSKA (reference sequence). This CDR3 contains 15 residues. V was clipped by 0 bases and J by 4 bases; unmatched bases: 8. The CDR3, as DNA: TGCAGTGCTAGAGATCTTAGGGGGCTCCGCTATGGCTACACCTTC. It specifies CSARDLRGLRYGYTF.